This TCR beta chain was obtained from a study of beta chain features in type 1 diabetes. Findings and caveats of the study: TCRB CDR3 length was moderately but significantly reduced in all four CD4+ subsets of Type 1 diabetes patients.

One heparinised draw, averaging roughly 100 mL, was taken per donor. Expressed TCRB transcripts got sequenced, as all isolated RNA was reverse transcribed. TCRdb keeps only in-frame clones here, not all; method: immunoSEQ multiplex PCR. Of under 850,000 clones in the sample, about an eighth are singletons; the top ten hold 0.022%. V lost 5 bases to trimming and J lost 1 base, with 8 bases between them. CDR3 length equals 14 residues. From germline, CDR1 is SNHLY and CDR2 FYNNEI. This clone was counted between two and nine times. Its antigen is not identified. V is TRBV2 and J is TRBJ2-2; TRBD1 might be the D (5 bases). The source material was naive CD4+ T cells from blood. The TCR originated in a young man with type 1 diabetes. CDR3 residues: CASSRTGNTGELFF. The CDR3 coding sequence is TGTGCCAGCAGTCGCACAGGGAACACCGGGGAGCTGTTTTTT. Together with reference TRBV2 and TRBJ2-2, the CDR3 gives the full variable domain: EPEVTQTPSHQVTQMGQEVILRCVPISNHLYFYWYRQILGQKVEFLVSFYNNEISEKSEIFDDQFSVERPDGSNFTLKIRSTKLEDSAMYFCASSRTGNTGELFFGEGSRLTVL.